These 18 T cell receptor beta chains came from one sample sequenced in a study of early T cells in non-severe SARS-CoV-2 infection. TCRdb reanalysed the 5' RACE reads using MiXCR and keeps one entry per CDR3 protein. The sample lists 30,000 to 40,000 distinct CDR3 sequences, roughly 6% occurring once. The sequencing input was whole blood. The receptors shown here come from an adult who was a healthcare worker with PCR-confirmed SARS-CoV-2 infection or an uninfected control (not recorded which).

This clonotype occurred many times. V and J are TRBV24-1 and TRBJ2-1, with D possibly matching TRBD1 (6 bases). Germline V gene sequence: CDR1 KGHDR, CDR2 SFDVKD. CDR3 length equals 15 residues. The ends were cut back, 0 bases at V and 9 bases at J, with 14 bases in the middle. CDR3 protein: CATSDLSGAGTEQFF. CDR3 in DNA: TGTGCCACCAGTGATTTGTCAGGGGCTGGGACTGAGCAGTTCTTC.

This clonotype was found a few times. The chain recombines TRBV6-5 with TRBJ1-5, with unresolved D. Germline values: CDR1 MNHEY, CDR2 SVGAGI. V lost 2 bases, J lost 3 bases, and 8 bases lay in between. The CDR3 is 14 residues long. The chain's CDR3 is CASSYGQYNQPQHF. The DNA for the CDR3 is TGTGCCAGCAGTTACGGGCAGTACAATCAGCCCCAGCATTTT.

Many counts were recorded for this clonotype. The chain uses TRBV20-1 and TRBJ2-1, with 8 nucleotides matching TRBD2. Per the germline V gene, CDR1 is DFQATT and CDR2 is SNEGSKA (reference sequence). The junction had 7 bases not matched to a gene; V was cut back by 1 base and J by 8 bases. This CDR3 comprises 14 residues. This CDR3 reads CSARASSGGDEQFF. The CDR3, as DNA: TGCAGTGCTAGAGCCTCGAGCGGGGGCGATGAGCAGTTCTTC.

This clonotype was seen at least ten times. This chain joins TRBV20-1 and TRBJ2-7; 12 positions match TRBD2. This CDR3 contains 14 residues. Losses at the gene ends were 8 bases for V and 2 bases for J; bases not matched to a gene: 7. CDR1 is DFQATT and CDR2 is SNEGSKA in the germline V gene (reference sequence). CDR3 protein: CSTEGLAGPYEQYF. The DNA of the CDR3 is TGCAGTACGGAAGGACTAGCGGGACCCTACGAGCAGTACTTC.

In its sample, this clonotype was seen once. A much more abundant neighbour one base away suggests this may be a read error. The chain has TRBV6-2 or TRBV6-3 and TRBJ2-7, with 12 bases that match TRBD2. J gave up 6 bases and V 3 bases, and 9 bases lay outside the gene matches. Germline CDR1 reads MNHEY; CDR2 reads SVGEGT. The CDR3 is made up of 16 amino acids. In DNA, the CDR3 is TGTGCCAGCAGTTATAGGCGGCCACTAGCGGGAGGCGAGCAGTACGTC. Translated, it gives CASSYRRPLAGGEQYV.

Ten or more counts support this clonotype. The V and J genes are TRBV20-1 and TRBJ2-1; D unresolved. In germline, CDR1 is DFQATT, CDR2 SNEGSKA (reference sequence). V dropped 6 bases and J dropped 0 bases, with 12 bases sitting between them. CDR3 size: 14 residues. The CDR3: CSARPLTSYNEQFF. CDR3 DNA sequence: TGCAGTGCCCGTCCCCTCACCTCCTACAATGAGCAGTTCTTC.

This clonotype was found many times. The chain carries TRBV10-3 and TRBJ2-3; 7 positions agree with TRBD1. The V gene end was trimmed by 6 bases and the J gene end by 2 bases; junction bases not matched to a gene: 8. Germline lookup yields CDR1 ENHRY and CDR2 SYGVKD. The CDR3 spans 15 residues. The CDR3 sequence is CAISSTGEPTDTQYF. The CDR3 region has the DNA TGTGCCATCAGCAGTACAGGGGAACCCACAGATACGCAGTATTTT.

This clonotype was counted ten times or more. The chain uses TRBV11-2 and TRBJ2-1, with a possible D match to TRBD2 (6 bases). This CDR3 has 16 amino acids. The V end was cut by 3 bases, the J end by 9 bases, with 21 bases between. In germline, CDR1 is SGHAT, CDR2 FQNNGV. The CDR3 DNA reads as TGTGCCAGCAGCTTTTTAGCGGACGGGGTAAGAGGTGAGCAGTTCTTC. This encodes CASSFLADGVRGEQFF.

This clonotype was counted only a few times. The rearrangement uses TRBV29-1 and TRBJ2-5; perhaps D is TRBD1 or TRBD2 (5 bases each). Germline CDR1 is SQVTM and CDR2 is ANQGSEA. Trimming cost V 7 bases and J 0 bases, with 12 bases left between them. The CDR3 extends over 13 amino acids. This CDR3 reads CSAGRQYQETQYF. The CDR3 nucleotides read TGCAGCGCGGGACGGCAGTACCAAGAGACCCAGTACTTC.

This clonotype was seen repeatedly, ten times or more. This sequence joins TRBV12-3 or TRBV12-4 and TRBJ1-5, with D perhaps TRBD1 (5 bases). The CDR3 has 15 residues. Trimming took off 1 base at V and 5 bases at J, with 12 bases between the two ends. This chain's CDR3 is CASSLGAGSDQPQHF. In DNA, the CDR3 is TGTGCCAGCAGTTTAGGCGCAGGGAGTGATCAGCCCCAGCATTTT.

By share of the sample, this clonotype is medium-sized (0.01 to 0.1%). The rearrangement joins TRBV20-1 to TRBJ2-2; D gene unclear. Trimming left V 0 bases short and J 6 bases short, with 11 bases between. CDR1 DFQATT and CDR2 SNEGSKA come from the germline V gene (reference sequence). The CDR3 spans 14 residues. The CDR3 nucleotides read TGCAGTGCTAGAGAACAGACTGGATCCGGGGAGCTGTTTTTT. It yields the protein CSAREQTGSGELFF.

This clonotype occurred many times. This rearrangement joins TRBV3-2 to TRBJ2-3; the table's D call, TRBD2, was not checked against the DNA. TRBV3-2 has pseudogene status. This CDR3 has 19 residues. CDR3 sequence reads: CASSQGAGTSGRDTDTQYF. As DNA, the CDR3 is TGTGCCAGCAGCCAAGGAGCCGGGACTAGCGGGAGGGACACAGATACGCAGTATTTT.

The genes are TRBV6-5 and TRBJ1-1; D is undetermined. V was pared by 4 bases and J by 4 bases, with 13 bases between. Germline V gene data show CDR1 as MNHEY and CDR2 as SVGAGI. The CDR3 extends over 14 amino acids. The DNA for the CDR3 is TGTGCCAGCAGTTCCGACCACTGGGGCACTGAAGCTTTCTTT. Its translation is CASSSDHWGTEAFF.

This clonotype came up many times. The genes are TRBV11-2 and TRBJ1-1; 7 nucleotides match TRBD1. V lost 4 bases and J lost 4; bases outside the gene matches: 6. CDR1 is SGHAT, CDR2 FQNNGV, per germline. The CDR3 spans 14 residues. DNA of the CDR3: TGTGCCAGCAGCTCCGGGACAGACTTCACTGAAGCTTTCTTT. It encodes CASSSGTDFTEAFF.

This rearrangement joins TRBV6-5 to TRBJ1-1; TRBD1 might be the D (6 bases). This CDR3 is built from 14 residues. Germline V gene sequence: CDR1 MNHEY, CDR2 SVGAGI. The V and J ends lost 5 bases and 5 bases respectively, with 15 bases between them. The CDR3: CASSTRGRGTEAFF. The CDR3 DNA is TGTGCCAGCAGTACACGGGGGCGCGGTACTGAAGCTTTCTTT.

Many counts were recorded for this clonotype. The rearrangement links TRBV29-1 to TRBJ1-2; a possible D gene is TRBD1 (6 bases). With 3 bases removed from V and 6 bases from J, the gap between germline ends came to 17 bases. CDR1 is SQVTM and CDR2 is ANQGSEA in the germline V gene. The CDR3 has 14 amino acids. The CDR3 reads CSVDWAGANHGYTF. The CDR3 bases are TGCAGCGTTGATTGGGCAGGGGCTAATCATGGCTACACCTTC.

This clonotype was seen repeatedly, ten times or more. The V and J genes are TRBV4-2 and TRBJ2-7; 8 bases are shared with TRBD2. Germline CDR1 is LGHNA and CDR2 is YNFKEQ. The junction had 9 bases not matched to a gene; V was cut back by 8 bases and J by 6 bases. The CDR3 length is 13 residues. The CDR3 loop reads CASEAAGEGEQYF. As DNA, the CDR3 is TGTGCCAGCGAAGCAGCGGGAGAAGGCGAGCAGTACTTC.

This clonotype was recorded many times. The chain is built from TRBV4-1 and TRBJ2-5; the D gene is possibly TRBD1 (5 bases). Germline CDR1 is MGHRA and CDR2 is YSYEKL. This CDR3 has 10 amino acids. V shed 11 bases and J shed 7 bases, with 11 bases lying between them. As DNA, the CDR3 is TGCGCCTTTAAGGGGCGGACCCAGTACTTC. Residues: CAFKGRTQYF.